The source of this TCR beta chain is a study of glioma-infiltrating T cells. Trimming removed 11 bases from V and 5 bases from J; junction bases left unmatched: 8. The germline CDR1 and CDR2 sequences are SNHLY and FYNNEI. The CDR3 length is 14 residues. TCR alpha and beta CDR3 regions were amplified from RNA using iRepertoire nested multiplex PCR. TCRdb redid the calling of the multiplex PCR reads with MiXCR, one entry per CDR3 protein. Among 100,000 to 150,000 distinct CDR3 sequences listed, 20% to 25% were seen once. With respect to this clonotype: Antigen unknown.

Study results and limitations: Tissue-blood divergence was below expectation in non-neoplastic patients, above in gliomas. CDR3 overlap between tissue and blood was very small.

Sequenced: glioma tissue, nonneoplastic brain tissue, or PBMCs (not recorded which). J is TRBJ2-1 and V is TRBV2, with TRBD2 matching over 11 bases. The TCR comes from a human donor with low-grade glioma or glioblastoma, undergoing nonglioma brain surgery, or in good health (not recorded which). The CDR3 nucleotides are TGTGCCCTGACTAGCGGGAATCTCCACAATGAGCAGTTCTTC. Translation gives CALTSGNLHNEQFF.